This T cell receptor beta chain was recovered during a study of blood T cell repertoires in COVID-19 (dated by TCRdb to 2018 to 2020). The study in broad terms: Collaborator samples came from the United States, Italy and Spain and covered acute and convalescent phases of COVID-19. The dataset comprised deeply sampled blood TCRbeta repertoires from subjects exposed to, actively infected with, or recovered from COVID-19. The samples were drawn from two sources: the first 160 participants of the ongoing ImmuneRACE study, and over 950 subjects contributed by 6 global collaborators. A freely available public database, intended as a resource for researchers studying the immune response to SARS-CoV-2, is where the repertoires were released. HLA class I and class II types, where available, came from metadata supplied by the sample provider rather than from assay-based typing. The material from the prospective study consisted of cDNA or gDNA derived from T cells, B-cell-depleted T cells, or PBMCs. A de-identified subject ID, COVID-19 status, age in years and sex were almost always included in the sample metadata.

Details on this clone: Its recognized antigen is unknown. No base qualities exist here, and no much larger clone lies one base off it. The same CDR3 can be traced to other DNA sequences in this sample.

V and J are truncated by 1 base and 2 bases respectively, leaving an intervening sequence of 6 bases. Via the germline V gene, CDR1 is SNHLY and CDR2 FYNNEI. The CDR3 measures 14 amino acids from cysteine to phenylalanine. Only the CDR3 DNA stays, 42 bases, in frame from base 1. Collaborating institutions collected whole blood in K2EDTA tubes following their own protocols. For TCRbeta analysis, collaborators shipped samples in one of three forms: frozen whole blood, isolated PBMCs, or DNA extracted from either of those sample types. What the study reported, not specific to this receptor: Clinical and demographic metadata were provided uncurated, with the amount varying by source and participant.

TCRbeta CDR3 regions were amplified from genomic DNA using the immunoSEQ Assay, a bias-controlled multiplex PCR. Per the original workflow: Within the assay, amplification of reference gene primers was used to estimate how many nucleated cells each sample contained. To quantify the absolute abundance of each unique TCRbeta CDR3 rearrangement, sequence reads were collapsed and filtered. Productive Simpson clonality was computed per sample as the square root of Simpson's diversity index over productive rearrangements. The table comes from immuneACCESS by way of TCRdb, which keeps in-frame sequences with V and J called. Part of the clones is missing from these tables; in studies checked, under half for an unresolved V gene and the rest for unknown reasons. Clonal size and the V and J genes are those of that table, whereas D and trimming came from the DNA. For this sample the table gives over 60,000 clones, of which roughly 89% were detected only once. About 9.2% of the sample goes to the ten largest clones.

This TCR was sampled from a man at least 80 years old with acute or convalescent COVID-19. This sequence uses TRBV2 and TRBJ1-5; a tentative D call is TRBD1 (6 bases match). Sequencing was done on a sample of peripheral blood. The DNA is TGTGCCAGCAGTGAAGGACAGGGCAATCAGCCCCAGCATTTT. The translation is CASSEGQGNQPQHF.